This T cell receptor beta chain comes out of a study of a mutant IDH1 vaccine in newly diagnosed glioma. Study-level information: Initiation of the vaccine course occurred 4-6 weeks after radiotherapy alone, or alongside temozolomide cycles.

With respect to this clone: Its specificity is unknown.

Data came from immunoSEQ multiplex PCR; TCRdb stores just in-frame clones and leaves some out. The sample lists 58,000 or so clones; 80% to 90% were seen once. Time point here: week 23, last vaccination. What each vaccine dose contained was 300 ug of mutant IDH1 20-mer peptide, accompanied by topical imiquimod. This CDR3 is built from 17 residues. J lost 3 bases, V lost 1 base, and 9 bases had no gene match. The germline V gene has CDR1 MGHRA and CDR2 YSYEKL. This sample comprised PBMCs, obtained from a glioma patient whose treatment included an IDH1 peptide vaccine. The source of this sequence is a man aged 35 to 55 with glioma. The chain uses TRBV4-1 and TRBJ1-2; 9 bases match TRBD1. The chain's CDR3 is CASSQGTGVVRDYGYTF. The CDR3 coding sequence is TGCGCCAGCAGCCAAGGGACAGGGGTGGTGAGGGACTATGGCTACACCTTC.